This TCR beta chain came from a study of blood T cell repertoires in COVID-19. The protocol was immunoSEQ multiplex PCR, while the TCRdb copy is restricted to in-frame clones and leaves out a portion. The sample includes about 180,000 clones, roughly 78% seen only once; the top ten take approximately 7.6%. Germline V gene data show CDR1 as MNHEY and CDR2 as SMNVEV (reference sequence). The CDR3 is made up of 13 amino acids. V was pared by 8 bases and J by 3 bases, with 12 bases between. The rearrangement uses TRBV27 and TRBJ2-3; D may be TRBD2 (6 bases). This sequence originates from an older woman with COVID-19, enrolled during active disease. Input material: peripheral blood. The DNA for the CDR3 is TGTGCCAGCGGGAGGCCCATTACAGATACGCAGTATTTT. Its translation is CASGRPITDTQYF.